The clone carrying this T cell receptor (beta chain) occurred many times. Its antigen remains unknown. RNA transcripts served as the template for amplifying TCR beta CDR3 regions. Using the HTBI primer set, a first-round RT-PCR was run on the TCR CDR3. TCRdb reanalysed the multiplex PCR reads using MiXCR and keeps one entry per CDR3 protein. The repertoire consists of around 450,000 distinct CDR3 sequences, with approximately 14% occurring once and the leading ten covering roughly 14%. This sample is part of a study of T cells in Graves' hyperthyroidism and ophthalmopathy. Study-wide points: Blood held most thyroid clonotypes expanded above 0.001 frequency.

When ophthalmopathy did not progress within 18 months, Graves' hyperthyroidism was considered stable. These patients, aged 18 to 65, had recently diagnosed hyperthyroidism lasting under 2 months. Trimming cost V 3 bases and J 5 bases, with 14 bases left between them. CDR3 length equals 14 residues. The V gene's germline CDR1 is SGHTA and CDR2 FQGNSA. V usage is TRBV7-2 and J usage is TRBJ2-7, with D unresolved. What was sequenced was blood. This clonotype originated in a woman aged 18-29 years with Graves' hyperthyroidism. CDR3 region: CASSLGAPAHEQYF. The CDR3, as DNA: TGTGCCAGCAGCTTGGGCGCCCCGGCGCACGAGCAGTACTTC.